This TCR beta chain was captured in a study of T cell responses to AZD1222 COVID-19 vaccine. Study outcomes and limitations: The sample set comprised mostly white British donors with more females, and clonal diversity was possibly underestimated. Spike-specific TCR breadth and depth went up after people got two AZD1222 doses. Vaccine-associated CD4 TCRs ranged over spike, dominating at 160-218 and 743-854.

CDR3 length: 17 residues. Sequencing used immunoSEQ multiplex PCR; TCRdb keeps in-frame clones, though not all of them. The table has over 75,000 clones, approximately 90% seen once. With regard to this clone: Its antigen is currently unknown.

This sequence was found in an adult who received the AZD1222 COVID-19 vaccine. The specimen comprised peripheral blood, sampled 28 days after the second AZD1222 dose. The V gene is TRBV1, the J gene TRBJ2-3; the table's TRBD1 call for D was not verified on the DNA. TRBV1 is listed as a pseudogene. The CDR3 sequence is CTSSQALLGVYTDTQYF. In DNA, the CDR3 is TGCACCAGCAGCCAAGCCCTTTTAGGGGTATACACAGATACGCAGTATTTT.